Described below is a single T cell receptor beta chain sequence and its context. The data were obtained in a study of T cell changes during pregnancy in multiple sclerosis. Assay used: immunoSEQ multiplex PCR; TCRdb lists only in-frame clones, some missing. Of fewer than 60,000 clones in the sample, around 90% were seen once. The V gene lost 5 bases and the J gene lost 4 bases, with 15 bases spanning the gap. Germline CDR1 reads SGHRS; CDR2 reads YFSETQ. The CDR3 runs to 14 residues. The source is a female donor with multiple sclerosis, enrolled in a pregnancy study. The rearrangement uses TRBV5-1 and TRBJ1-1; D ambiguous. Material: peripheral blood, obtained in the second trimester of pregnancy. The CDR3 bases are TGCGCCAGCAGAGCGTTCCCGACGGGCACTGAAGCTTTCTTT. Residues: CASRAFPTGTEAFF.